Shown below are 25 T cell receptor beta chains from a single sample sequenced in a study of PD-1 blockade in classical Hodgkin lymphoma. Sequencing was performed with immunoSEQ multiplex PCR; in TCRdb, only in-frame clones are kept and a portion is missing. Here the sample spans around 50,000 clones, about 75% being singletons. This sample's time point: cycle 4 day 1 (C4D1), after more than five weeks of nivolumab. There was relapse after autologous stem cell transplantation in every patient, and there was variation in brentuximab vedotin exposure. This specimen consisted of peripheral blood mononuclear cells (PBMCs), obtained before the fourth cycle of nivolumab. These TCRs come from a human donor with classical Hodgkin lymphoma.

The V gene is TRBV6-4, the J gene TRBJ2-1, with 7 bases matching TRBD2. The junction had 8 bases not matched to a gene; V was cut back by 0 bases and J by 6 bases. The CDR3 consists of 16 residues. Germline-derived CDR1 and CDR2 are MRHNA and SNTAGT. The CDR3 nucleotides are TGTGCCAGCAGTGACTCGTGGGAGGGCCAGGGCAATGAGCAGTTCTTC. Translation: CASSDSWEGQGNEQFF.

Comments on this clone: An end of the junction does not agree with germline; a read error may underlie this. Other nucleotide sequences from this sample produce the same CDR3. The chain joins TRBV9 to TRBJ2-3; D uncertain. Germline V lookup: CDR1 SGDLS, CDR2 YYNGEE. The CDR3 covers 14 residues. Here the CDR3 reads CASSVASRTDTQYF. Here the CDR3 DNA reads TGTGCCAGCAGCGTAGCTTCTCGCACGGATACGCAGTATTTT.

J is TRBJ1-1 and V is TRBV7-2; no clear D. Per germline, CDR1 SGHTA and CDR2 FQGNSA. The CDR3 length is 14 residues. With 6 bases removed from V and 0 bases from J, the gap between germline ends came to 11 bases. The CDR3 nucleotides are TGTGCCAGCAGACTTTCGGGAATGAACACTGAAGCTTTCTTT. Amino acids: CASRLSGMNTEAFF.

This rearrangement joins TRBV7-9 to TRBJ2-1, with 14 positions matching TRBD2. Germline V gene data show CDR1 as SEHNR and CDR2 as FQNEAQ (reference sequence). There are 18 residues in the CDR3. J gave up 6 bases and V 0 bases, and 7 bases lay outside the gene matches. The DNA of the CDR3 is TGTGCCAGCAGCTTAGCTCAGTGGACTAGCGGGAGGATCAATGAGCAGTTCTTC. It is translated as CASSLAQWTSGRINEQFF.

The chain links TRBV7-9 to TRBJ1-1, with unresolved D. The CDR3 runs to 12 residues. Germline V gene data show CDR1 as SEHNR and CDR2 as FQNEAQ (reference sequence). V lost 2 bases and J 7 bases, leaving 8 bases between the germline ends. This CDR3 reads CASSLKGVEAFF. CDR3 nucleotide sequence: TGTGCCAGCAGCTTAAAGGGAGTTGAAGCTTTCTTT.

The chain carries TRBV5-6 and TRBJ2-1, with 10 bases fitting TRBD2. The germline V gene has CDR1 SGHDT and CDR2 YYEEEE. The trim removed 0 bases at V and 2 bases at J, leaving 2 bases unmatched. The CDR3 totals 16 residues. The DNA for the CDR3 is TGTGCCAGCAGCTTGGAAAGCGGGAGGGCCTACAATGAGCAGTTCTTC. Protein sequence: CASSLESGRAYNEQFF.

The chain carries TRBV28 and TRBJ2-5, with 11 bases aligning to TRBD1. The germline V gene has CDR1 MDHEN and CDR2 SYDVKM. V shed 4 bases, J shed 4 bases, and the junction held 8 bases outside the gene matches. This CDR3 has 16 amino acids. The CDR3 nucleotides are TGTGCCAGCAGTTCCCCCGGGACAGGGGGGGGAGAGACCCAGTACTTC. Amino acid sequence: CASSSPGTGGGETQYF.

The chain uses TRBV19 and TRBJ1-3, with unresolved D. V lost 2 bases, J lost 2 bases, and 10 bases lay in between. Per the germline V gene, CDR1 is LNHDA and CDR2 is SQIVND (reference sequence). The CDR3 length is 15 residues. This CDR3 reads CASSISGSPGNTIYF. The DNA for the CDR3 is TGTGCCAGTAGTATAAGCGGATCGCCTGGAAACACCATATATTTT.

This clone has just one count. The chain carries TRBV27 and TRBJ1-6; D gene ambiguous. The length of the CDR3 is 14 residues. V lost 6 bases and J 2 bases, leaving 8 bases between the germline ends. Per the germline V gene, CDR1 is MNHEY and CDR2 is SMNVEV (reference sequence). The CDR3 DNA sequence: TGTGCCAGCAGCACTGGCACCTATAATTCACCCCTCCACTTT. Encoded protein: CASSTGTYNSPLHF.

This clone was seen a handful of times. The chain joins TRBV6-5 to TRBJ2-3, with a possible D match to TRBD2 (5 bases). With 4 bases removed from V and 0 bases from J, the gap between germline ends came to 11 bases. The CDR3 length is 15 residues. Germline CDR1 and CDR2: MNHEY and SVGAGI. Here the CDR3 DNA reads TGTGCCAGCAGTTCCGGAGCGGAGAGCACAGATACGCAGTATTTT. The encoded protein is CASSSGAESTDTQYF.

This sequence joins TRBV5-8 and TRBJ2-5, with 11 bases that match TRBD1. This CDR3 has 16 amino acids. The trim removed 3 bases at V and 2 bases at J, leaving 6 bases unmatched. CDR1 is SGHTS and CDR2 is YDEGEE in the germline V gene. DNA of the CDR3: TGTGCCAGCAGCTGGGGGGACAGGGGGACGCAAGAGACCCAGTACTTC. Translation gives CASSWGDRGTQETQYF.

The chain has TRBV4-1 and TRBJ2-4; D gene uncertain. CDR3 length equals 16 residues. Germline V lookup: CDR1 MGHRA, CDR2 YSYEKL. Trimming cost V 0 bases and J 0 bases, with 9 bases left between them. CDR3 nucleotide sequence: TGCGCCAGCAGCCAAGATGTGTCGCTAGCCAAAAACATTCAGTACTTC. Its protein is CASSQDVSLAKNIQYF.

CDR3 sequence (DNA): TGTGCCAGCTCACCTATGGAAGGCACTGAGCAGTACTTC. Amino acids: CASSPMEGTEQYF. The genes are TRBV18 and TRBJ2-7; D remains unclear. The V gene lost 3 bases and the J gene lost 7 bases, with 13 bases spanning the gap. This CDR3 is built from 13 residues. Germline CDR1 KGHSH, CDR2 LQKENI.

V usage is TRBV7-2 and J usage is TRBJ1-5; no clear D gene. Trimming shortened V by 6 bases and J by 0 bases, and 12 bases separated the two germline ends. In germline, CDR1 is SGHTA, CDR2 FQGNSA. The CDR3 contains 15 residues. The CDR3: CASSIQKNSNQPQHF. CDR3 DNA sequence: TGTGCCAGCAGTATACAGAAGAATAGCAATCAGCCCCAGCATTTT.

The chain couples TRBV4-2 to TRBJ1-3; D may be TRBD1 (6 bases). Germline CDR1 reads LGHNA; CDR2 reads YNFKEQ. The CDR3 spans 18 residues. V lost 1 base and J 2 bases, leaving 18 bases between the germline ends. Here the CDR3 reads CASSQAIRPEGAGNTIYF. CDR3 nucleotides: TGTGCCAGCAGCCAAGCCATCCGCCCAGAGGGGGCTGGAAACACCATATATTTT.

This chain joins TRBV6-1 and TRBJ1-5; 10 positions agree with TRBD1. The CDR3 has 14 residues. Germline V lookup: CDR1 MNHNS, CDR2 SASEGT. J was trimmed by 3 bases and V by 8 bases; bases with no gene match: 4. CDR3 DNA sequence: TGTGCCAGCCGACAGGGGGCGAACAATCAGCCCCAGCATTTT. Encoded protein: CASRQGANNQPQHF.

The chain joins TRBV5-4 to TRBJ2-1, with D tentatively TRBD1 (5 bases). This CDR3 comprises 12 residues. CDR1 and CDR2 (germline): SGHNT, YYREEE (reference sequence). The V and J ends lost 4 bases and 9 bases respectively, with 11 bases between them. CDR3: CASSVQATEQFF. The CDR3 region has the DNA TGTGCCAGCAGCGTACAGGCCACTGAGCAGTTCTTC.

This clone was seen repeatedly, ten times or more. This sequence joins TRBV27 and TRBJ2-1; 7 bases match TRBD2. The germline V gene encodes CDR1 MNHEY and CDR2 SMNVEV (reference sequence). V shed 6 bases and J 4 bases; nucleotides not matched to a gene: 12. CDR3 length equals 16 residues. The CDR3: CASSTGSGTTYNEQFF. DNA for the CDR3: TGTGCCAGCAGCACTGGTTCGGGGACTACATACAATGAGCAGTTCTTC.

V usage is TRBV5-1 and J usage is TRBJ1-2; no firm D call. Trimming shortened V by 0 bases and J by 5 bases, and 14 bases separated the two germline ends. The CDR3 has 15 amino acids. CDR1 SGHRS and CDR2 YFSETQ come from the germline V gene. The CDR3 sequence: CASSLAPQLLYGYTF. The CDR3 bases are TGCGCCAGCAGCTTGGCGCCACAACTTTTGTATGGCTACACCTTC.

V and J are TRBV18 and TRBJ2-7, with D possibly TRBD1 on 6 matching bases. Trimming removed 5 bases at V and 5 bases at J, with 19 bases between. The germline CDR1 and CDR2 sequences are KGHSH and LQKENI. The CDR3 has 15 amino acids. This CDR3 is CASSEIDRLKHEQYF. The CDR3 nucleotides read TGTGCCAGCTCAGAGATAGACAGGCTGAAGCACGAGCAGTACTTC.

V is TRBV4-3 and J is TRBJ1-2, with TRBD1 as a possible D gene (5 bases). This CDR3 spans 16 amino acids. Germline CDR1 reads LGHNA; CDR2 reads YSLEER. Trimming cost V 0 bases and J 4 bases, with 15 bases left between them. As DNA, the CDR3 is TGCGCCAGCAGCCAAGATTTACAGGACAATGTCTATGGCTACACCTTC. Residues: CASSQDLQDNVYGYTF.

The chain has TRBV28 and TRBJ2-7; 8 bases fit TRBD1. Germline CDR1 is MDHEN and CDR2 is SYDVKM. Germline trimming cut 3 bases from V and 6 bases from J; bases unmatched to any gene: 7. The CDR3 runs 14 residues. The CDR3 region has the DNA TGTGCCAGCAGTTTCGACCAGGGGGCTCGCGAGCAGTACTTC. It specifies CASSFDQGAREQYF.

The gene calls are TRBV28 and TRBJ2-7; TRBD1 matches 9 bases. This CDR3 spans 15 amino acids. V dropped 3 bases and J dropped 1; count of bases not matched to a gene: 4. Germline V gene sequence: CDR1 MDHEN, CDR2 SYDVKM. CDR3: CASSFGDRESYEQYF. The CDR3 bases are TGTGCCAGCAGTTTTGGGGACAGGGAATCCTACGAGCAGTACTTC.

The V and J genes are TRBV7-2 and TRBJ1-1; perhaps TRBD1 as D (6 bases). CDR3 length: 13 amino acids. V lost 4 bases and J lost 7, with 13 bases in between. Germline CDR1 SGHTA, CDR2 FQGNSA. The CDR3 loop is CASSSRTDLEAFF. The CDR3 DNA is TGTGCCAGCAGCTCCCGGACAGACCTTGAAGCTTTCTTT.

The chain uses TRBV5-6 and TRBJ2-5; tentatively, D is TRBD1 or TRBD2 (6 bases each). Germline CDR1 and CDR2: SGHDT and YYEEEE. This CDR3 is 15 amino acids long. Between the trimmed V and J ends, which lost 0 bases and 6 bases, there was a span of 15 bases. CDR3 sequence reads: CASSLAVRGRQTQYF. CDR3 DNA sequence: TGTGCCAGCAGCTTGGCGGTTAGGGGGAGGCAGACCCAGTACTTC.